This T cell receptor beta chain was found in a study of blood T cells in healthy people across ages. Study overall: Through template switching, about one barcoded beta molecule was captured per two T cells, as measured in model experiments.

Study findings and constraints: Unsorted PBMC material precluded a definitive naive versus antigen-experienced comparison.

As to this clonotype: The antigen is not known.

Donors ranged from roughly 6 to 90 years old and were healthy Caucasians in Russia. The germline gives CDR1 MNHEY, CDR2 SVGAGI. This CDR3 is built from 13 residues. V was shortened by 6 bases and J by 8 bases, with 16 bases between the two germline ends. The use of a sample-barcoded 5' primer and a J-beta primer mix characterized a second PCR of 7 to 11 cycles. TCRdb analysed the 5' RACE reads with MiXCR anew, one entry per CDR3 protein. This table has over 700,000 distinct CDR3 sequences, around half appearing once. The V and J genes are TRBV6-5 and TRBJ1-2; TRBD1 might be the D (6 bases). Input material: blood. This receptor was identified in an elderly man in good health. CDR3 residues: CASRPAQGRGYTF. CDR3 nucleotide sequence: TGTGCCAGCAGGCCGGCACAGGGAAGGGGCTACACCTTC.